The clone carrying this TCR beta chain was seen ten or more times. The method was immunoSEQ multiplex PCR; TCRdb's version includes in-frame clones alone and lacks a portion of them. The sample has roughly 150,000 clones, around three quarters seen once. CDR1 SGHNT and CDR2 YYREEE come from the germline V gene (reference sequence). The CDR3 totals 14 residues. With 5 bases clipped from V and 3 bases from J, the junction kept 7 bases outside the gene matches. These data originate in a study of blood T cell repertoires in COVID-19. Across the whole study: Symptom resolution, clearance, or two negative PCRs marked donors in Cohort 3 as recovered. T cells, B-cell-depleted T cells, or PBMCs supplied cDNA or gDNA.

What was sequenced was PBMCs or T cells enriched from blood (not recorded which). This receptor was identified in a woman in her 70s in a cohort exposed to, infected with or recovered from COVID-19 (not recorded which). The V and J genes are TRBV5-4 and TRBJ2-7; 8 positions agree with TRBD1. This CDR3 reads CASRDREGIYEQYF. The CDR3 coding sequence is TGTGCCAGCAGGGACAGGGAAGGAATCTACGAGCAGTACTTC.